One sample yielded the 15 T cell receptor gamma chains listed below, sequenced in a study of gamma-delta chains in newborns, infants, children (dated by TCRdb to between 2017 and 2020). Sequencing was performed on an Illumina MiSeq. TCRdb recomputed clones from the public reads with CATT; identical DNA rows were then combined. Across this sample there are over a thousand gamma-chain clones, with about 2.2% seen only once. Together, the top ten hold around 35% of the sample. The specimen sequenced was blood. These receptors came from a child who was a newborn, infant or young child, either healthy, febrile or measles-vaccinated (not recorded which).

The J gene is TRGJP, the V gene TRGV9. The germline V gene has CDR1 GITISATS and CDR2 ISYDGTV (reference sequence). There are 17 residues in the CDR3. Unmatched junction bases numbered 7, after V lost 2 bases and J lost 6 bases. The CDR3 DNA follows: TGTGCCTTGTGGGAGGGCCAGGGAGAGTTGGGCAAAAAAATCAAGGTATTT. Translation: CALWEGQGELGKKIKVF.

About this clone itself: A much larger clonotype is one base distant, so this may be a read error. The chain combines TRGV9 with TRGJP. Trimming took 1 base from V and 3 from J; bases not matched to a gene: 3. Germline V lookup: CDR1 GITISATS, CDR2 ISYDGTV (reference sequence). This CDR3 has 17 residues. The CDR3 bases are TGTGCCTTGTGGGAGGTAAAGCAAGAGTTGGGCAAAAAAATCAAGGTATTT. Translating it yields CALWEVKQELGKKIKVF.

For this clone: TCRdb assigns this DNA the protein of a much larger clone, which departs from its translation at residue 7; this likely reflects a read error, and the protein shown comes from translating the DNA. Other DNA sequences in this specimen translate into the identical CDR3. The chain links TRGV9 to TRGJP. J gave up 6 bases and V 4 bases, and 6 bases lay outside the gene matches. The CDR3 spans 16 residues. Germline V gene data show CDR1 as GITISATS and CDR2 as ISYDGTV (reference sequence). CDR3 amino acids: CALWEDRELGKKIKVF. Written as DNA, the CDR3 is TGTGCCTTGTGGGAAGACCGAGAGTTGGGCAAAAAAATCAAGGTATTT.

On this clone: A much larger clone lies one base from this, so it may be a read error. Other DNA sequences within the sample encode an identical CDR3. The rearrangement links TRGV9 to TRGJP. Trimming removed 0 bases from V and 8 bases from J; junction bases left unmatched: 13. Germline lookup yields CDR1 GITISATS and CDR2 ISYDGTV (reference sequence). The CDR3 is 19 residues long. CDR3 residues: CALWEVQHGVKLGKKIKVF. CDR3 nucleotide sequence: TGTGCCTTGTGGGAGGTGCAGCATGGGGTGAAGTTGGGCAAAAAAATCAAGGTATTT.

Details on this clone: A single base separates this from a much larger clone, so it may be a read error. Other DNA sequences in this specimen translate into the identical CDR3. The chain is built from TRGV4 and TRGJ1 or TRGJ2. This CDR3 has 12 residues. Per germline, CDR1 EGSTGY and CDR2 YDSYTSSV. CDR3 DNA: TGTGCCACCTGGGATGGTCTGTATAAGAAACTCTTC. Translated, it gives CATWDGLYKKLF.

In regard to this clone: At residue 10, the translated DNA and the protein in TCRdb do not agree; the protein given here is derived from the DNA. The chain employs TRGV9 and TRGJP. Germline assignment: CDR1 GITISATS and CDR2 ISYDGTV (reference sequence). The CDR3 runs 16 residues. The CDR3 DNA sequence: TGTGCCTTGTGGGAGGTGACGGAGTTGGACAAAAAAATCAAGGTATTT. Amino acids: CALWEVTELDKKIKVF.

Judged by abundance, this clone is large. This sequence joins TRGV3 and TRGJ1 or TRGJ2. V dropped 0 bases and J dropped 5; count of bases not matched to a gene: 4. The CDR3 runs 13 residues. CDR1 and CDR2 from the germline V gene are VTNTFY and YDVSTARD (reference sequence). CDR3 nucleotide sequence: TGTGCCACCTGGGACAGGCAGAATTATAAGAAACTCTTT. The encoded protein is CATWDRQNYKKLF.

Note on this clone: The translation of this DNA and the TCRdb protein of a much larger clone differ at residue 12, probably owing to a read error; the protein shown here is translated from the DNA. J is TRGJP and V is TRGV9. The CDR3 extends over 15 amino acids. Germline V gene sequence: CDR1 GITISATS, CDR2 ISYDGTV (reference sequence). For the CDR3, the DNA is TGTGCCTTGTGGGATCAAGAGTTGGGCAAAAAAAACAAGGTATTT. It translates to CALWDQELGKKNKVF.

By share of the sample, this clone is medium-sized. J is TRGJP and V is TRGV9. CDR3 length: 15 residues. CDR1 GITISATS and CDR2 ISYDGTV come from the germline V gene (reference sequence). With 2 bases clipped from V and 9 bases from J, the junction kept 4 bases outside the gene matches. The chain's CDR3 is CALWEARLGKKIKVF. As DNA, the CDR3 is TGTGCCTTGTGGGAGGCAAGGTTGGGCAAAAAAATCAAGGTATTT.

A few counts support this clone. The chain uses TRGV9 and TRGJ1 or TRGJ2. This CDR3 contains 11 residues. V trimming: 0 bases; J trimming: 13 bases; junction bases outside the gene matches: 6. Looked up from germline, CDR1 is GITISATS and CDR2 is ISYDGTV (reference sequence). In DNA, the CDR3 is TGTGCCTTGTGGGAGGTGCGTAACAAACTCTTT. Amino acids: CALWEVRNKLF.

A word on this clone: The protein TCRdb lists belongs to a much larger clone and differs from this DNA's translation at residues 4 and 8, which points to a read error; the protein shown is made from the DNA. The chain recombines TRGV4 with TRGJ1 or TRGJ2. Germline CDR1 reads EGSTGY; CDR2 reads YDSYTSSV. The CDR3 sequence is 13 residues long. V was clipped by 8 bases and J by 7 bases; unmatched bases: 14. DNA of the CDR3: TGTGCCACCTTGAAAATTGAAGTGTATAAGAAACTCTTT. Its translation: CATLKIEVYKKLF.

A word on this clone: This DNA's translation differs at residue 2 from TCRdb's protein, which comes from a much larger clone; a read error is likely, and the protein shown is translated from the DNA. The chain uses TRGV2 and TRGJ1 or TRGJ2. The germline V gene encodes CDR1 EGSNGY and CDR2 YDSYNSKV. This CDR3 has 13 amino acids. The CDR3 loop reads CTTWDANYYKKLF. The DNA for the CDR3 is TGTACCACCTGGGACGCGAATTATTATAAGAAACTCTTT.

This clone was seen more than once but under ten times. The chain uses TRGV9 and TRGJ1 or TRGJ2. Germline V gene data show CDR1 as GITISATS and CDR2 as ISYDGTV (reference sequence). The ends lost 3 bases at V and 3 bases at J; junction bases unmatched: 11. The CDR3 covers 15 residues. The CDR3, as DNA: TGTGCCTTGTGGGAGACATCTTATTCTTATTATAAGAAACTCTTT. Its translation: CALWETSYSYYKKLF.

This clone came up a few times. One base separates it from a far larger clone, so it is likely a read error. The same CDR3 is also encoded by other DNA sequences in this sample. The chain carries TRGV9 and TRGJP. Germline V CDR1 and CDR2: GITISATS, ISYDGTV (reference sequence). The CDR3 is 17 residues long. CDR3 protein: CALWEVQQELGKKIKVF. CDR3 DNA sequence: TGTGCCTTGTGGGAGGTGCAACAAGAGTTGGGCAAAAAAATAAAGGTATTT.

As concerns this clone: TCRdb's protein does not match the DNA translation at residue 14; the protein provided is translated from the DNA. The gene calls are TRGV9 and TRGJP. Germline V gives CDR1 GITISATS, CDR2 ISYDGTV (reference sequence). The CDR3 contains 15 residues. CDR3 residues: CALWEVKVGKKIKLF. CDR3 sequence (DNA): TGTGCCTTGTGGGAGGTGAAGGTGGGCAAAAAAATCAAGTTATTT.